What follows are 7 T cell receptor beta chains derived from one specimen sequenced in a study of cytomegalovirus exposure and HLA in healthy donors. PCR involved 60 Vbeta and 13 Jbeta primers. Profiling relied on immunoSEQ multiplex PCR, and the TCRdb table lists in-frame clones only, not all of them. The sample lists some 120,000 clones; roughly 72% were seen once. Sequencing was carried out using PBMCs. Every receptor here comes from a man aged 40-49 years in good health and CMV-seropositive.

The rearrangement joins TRBV25-1 to TRBJ1-1, with a tentative D call TRBD1 (6 bases). The CDR3 consists of 14 residues. The V gene's germline CDR1 is MGHDK and CDR2 SYGVNS. Trimming cost V 7 bases and J 1 base, with 13 bases left between them. The CDR3 spells CASTEGGRNTEAFF. The CDR3 nucleotides read TGTGCCAGCACCGAGGGGGGGCGGAACACTGAAGCTTTCTTT.

The chain employs TRBV6-1 and TRBJ1-6; 9 nucleotides agree with TRBD1. CDR1 and CDR2 (germline): MNHNS, SASEGT. CDR3 length: 16 amino acids. V lost 4 bases to trimming and J lost 10 bases; unmatched junction nucleotides: 11. The CDR3 nucleotides are TGTGCCAGCAGTGTCGCAGCCGGGACAGGGCCCTCACCCCTCCACTTT. Encoded protein: CASSVAAGTGPSPLHF.

This clone was seen only once. The CDR3: CASSLVVGEPHTQPQHF. The DNA of the CDR3 is TGTGCCAGCAGCTTAGTAGTCGGAGAGCCCCATACTCAGCCCCAGCATTTT. The V call is TRBV7-8, the J call TRBJ1-5; D gene ambiguous. Germline V gene sequence: CDR1 SGHVS, CDR2 FQNEAQ. The CDR3 extends over 17 amino acids. With 1 base removed from V and 6 bases from J, the gap between germline ends came to 19 bases. The entire variable domain, with the rest obtained from reference TRBV7-8 and TRBJ1-5, is as follows: GAGVSQSPRYKVAKRGQDVALRCDPISGHVSLFWYQQALGQGPEFLTYFQNEAQLDKSGLPSDRFFAERPEGSVSTLKIQRTQQEDSAVYLCASSLVVGEPHTQPQHFGDGTRLSIL.

This chain connects TRBV5-4 to TRBJ2-1; D unresolved. This CDR3 region has 14 residues. Germline CDR1 and CDR2: SGHNT and YYREEE (reference sequence). V shed 0 bases and J shed 4 bases, with 8 bases lying between them. The CDR3, as DNA: TGTGCCAGCAGCTTGGCTGTAGCTTACAATGAGCAGTTCTTC. Translated: CASSLAVAYNEQFF.

The V and J genes are TRBV10-3 and TRBJ2-7, with D possibly matching TRBD2 (5 bases). The CDR3 covers 13 residues. V lost 10 bases, J lost 4 bases, and 17 bases lay in between. In germline, CDR1 is ENHRY, CDR2 SYGVKD. The CDR3 loop is CATAGDREYEQYF. Written as DNA, the CDR3 is TGTGCCACGGCGGGTGATAGGGAATACGAGCAGTACTTC.

This clone was counted once. The chain employs TRBV20-1 and TRBJ1-2; unclear D gene. Per germline, CDR1 DFQATT and CDR2 SNEGSKA (reference sequence). V was shortened by 6 bases and J by 10 bases, with 15 bases between the two germline ends. The CDR3 contains 11 residues. The CDR3, as DNA: TGCAGTGCCCCCGCCGCGGCGGACTACACCTTC. Amino acids: CSAPAAADYTF.

The chain has TRBV25-1 and TRBJ1-1; D might be TRBD1 (6 bases). CDR1 and CDR2 (germline): MGHDK, SYGVNS. The CDR3 covers 14 residues. V dropped 3 bases and J dropped 4 bases, with 12 bases sitting between them. The chain's CDR3 is CASSEVTGFTEAFF. CDR3 DNA sequence: TGTGCCAGCAGTGAGGTCACAGGGTTCACTGAAGCTTTCTTT. Variable domain in full (rest from reference TRBV25-1 and TRBJ1-1): EADIYQTPRYLVIGTGKKITLECSQTMGHDKMYWYQQDPGMELHLIHYSYGVNSTEKGDLSSESTVSRIRTEHFPLTLESARPSHTSQYLCASSEVTGFTEAFFGQGTRLTVV.